These 27 T cell receptor beta chains were sequenced from one sample in a study of a mutant IDH1 vaccine in newly diagnosed glioma (dated by TCRdb to the early 2020s). This specimen's time point label, per the study, means: week 23, last vaccination. Each vaccine dose was 300 ug of a 20-mer mutant IDH1 peptide in Montanide, given subcutaneously with topical imiquimod. No antigen has been assigned to these receptors. Preparation of the library involved the immunoSEQ multiplex PCR assay. Entries here come from immuneACCESS through TCRdb and include only in-frame sequences with V and J called. Some clones fail to appear in such tables; in the studies checked, an unresolved V gene covers under half of the shortfall, and the cause of the remainder is unknown. This sample comprises tens of thousands of clones, 81% of them detected only once. The ten top clones hold approximately 8.1% of the sample. The sequenced sample was PBMCs, obtained from a glioma patient whose treatment included an IDH1 peptide vaccine. These receptors were taken from a woman aged 35 to 49 with glioma. Some clones in this sample may be carry-over from other donors' samples.

V usage is TRBV11-2 and J usage is TRBJ2-7; D possibly uses TRBD1 or TRBD2 (6 bases each). The CDR3 runs 15 residues. The V end was cut by 1 base, the J end by 7 bases, with 17 bases between. Looked up from germline, CDR1 is SGHAT and CDR2 is FQNNGV. CDR3 DNA: TGTGCCAGCAGCTTAGGGTCAGGGGAGGTCTGGGAGCAGTACTTC. Amino acid sequence: CASSLGSGEVWEQYF.

This chain joins TRBV5-1 and TRBJ1-3, with D uncertain. The length of the CDR3 is 13 residues. CDR1 is SGHRS, CDR2 YFSETQ, per germline. Deletions cut 4 bases from V and 4 bases from J, with 9 bases between. The CDR3 loop is CASSPLGGNTIYF. The CDR3 coding sequence is TGCGCCAGCAGCCCTTTGGGAGGAAACACCATATATTTT.

The chain is built from TRBV5-1 and TRBJ1-1, with D uncertain. CDR1 and CDR2 from the germline V gene are SGHRS and YFSETQ. V lost 0 bases, J lost 1 base, and 7 bases lay in between. This CDR3 region has 14 residues. The CDR3 region has the DNA TGCGCCAGCAGCTTGGCGGGGTGGAACACTGAAGCTTTCTTT. It encodes CASSLAGWNTEAFF.

Comment on this clone: Relative to the germline gene, one junction end is altered; a read error may explain this. The chain couples TRBV7-7 to TRBJ2-2, with D perhaps matching TRBD1 (6 bases). Germline values: CDR1 SSHAT, CDR2 FNYEAQ (reference sequence). The CDR3 is made up of 14 amino acids. CDR3 protein: CASSLGHMTGELFF. The CDR3 DNA reads as TGTGCTAGCAGCTTGGGACATATGACCGGGGAGCTGTTTTTT.

The chain uses TRBV6-5 and TRBJ1-2; the D gene is possibly TRBD1 (5 bases). V lost 2 bases to trimming and J lost 4 bases, with 11 bases between them. The germline gives CDR1 MNHEY, CDR2 SVGAGI. CDR3 length: 14 residues. This CDR3 reads CASSYLTGGYGYTF. The CDR3 region has the DNA TGTGCCAGCAGTTACCTGACCGGGGGCTATGGCTACACCTTC.

The chain is built from TRBV10-2 and TRBJ2-7; D tentatively reads TRBD1 or TRBD2 (6 bases each). The germline V gene encodes CDR1 WSHSY and CDR2 SAAADI. The CDR3 is 13 amino acids. Trimming left V 0 bases short and J 6 bases short, with 9 bases between. In DNA, the CDR3 is TGCGCCAGCAGTGAGTCCAAGGGGGGCGAGCAGTACTTC. It encodes CASSESKGGEQYF.

The rearrangement links TRBV5-5 to TRBJ2-5, with D tentatively TRBD1 or TRBD2 (5 bases each). The CDR3 extends over 13 amino acids. Trimming stripped 5 bases from V and 6 bases from J, with 14 bases between. The germline gives CDR1 SGHKS, CDR2 YYEKEE (reference sequence). Written as DNA, the CDR3 is TGTGCCAGCAGACTAGGGGTGGGGAAGACCCAGTACTTC. It yields the protein CASRLGVGKTQYF.

This chain joins TRBV9 and TRBJ2-2, with 10 nucleotides matching TRBD2. The CDR3 contains 16 residues. Looked up from germline, CDR1 is SGDLS and CDR2 is YYNGEE. V lost 0 bases, J lost 6 bases, and 5 bases stayed unmatched. In nucleotides, the CDR3 is TGTGCCAGCAGCGTAGCTCGAGCGGGGGGGCCCGGGGAGCTGTTTTTT. This gives the protein CASSVARAGGPGELFF.

CDR3 nucleotides: TGTGCCAGTAGTATTTTTGAAGGCTCGGCAGAGACCCAGTACTTC. Amino acid sequence: CASSIFEGSAETQYF. V and J are TRBV19 and TRBJ2-5; no definite D call. The CDR3 is 15 residues long. V lost 3 bases to trimming and J lost 4 bases, with 15 bases between them. Germline V gene sequence: CDR1 LNHDA, CDR2 SQIVND (reference sequence).

This clone was picked up a small number of times. The chain couples TRBV30 to TRBJ1-3; the D gene is possibly TRBD1 (5 bases). With 5 bases removed from V and 6 bases from J, the gap between germline ends came to 8 bases. Germline CDR1 and CDR2: GTSNPN and SVGIG (reference sequence). This CDR3 region has 11 residues. In DNA form, the CDR3 reads TGTGCCTGGTCGGGGGAAAACACCATATATTTT. This encodes CAWSGENTIYF.

The chain employs TRBV2 and TRBJ1-3, with D uncertain. The germline V gene has CDR1 SNHLY and CDR2 FYNNEI. V dropped 5 bases and J dropped 0 bases, with 5 bases sitting between them. The CDR3 has 13 amino acids. The CDR3 sequence is CASSTDSGNTIYF. In DNA form, the CDR3 reads TGTGCCAGCAGTACGGACTCTGGAAACACCATATATTTT.

The chain combines TRBV19 with TRBJ1-5; tentative D call: TRBD1 (6 bases). Trimming removed 9 bases at V and 4 bases at J, with 16 bases between. CDR1 and CDR2 from the germline V gene are LNHDA and SQIVND (reference sequence). The CDR3 loop spans 14 amino acids. The CDR3 protein is CASSRAGENQPQHF. As DNA, the CDR3 is TGTGCCAGCAGTCGGGCAGGGGAGAATCAGCCCCAGCATTTT.

The gene calls are TRBV5-4 and TRBJ1-2; tentatively, D is TRBD1 (6 bases). V was pared by 6 bases and J by 3 bases, with 18 bases between. The CDR3 is 15 residues long. Germline CDR1 SGHNT, CDR2 YYREEE (reference sequence). The CDR3 loop is CASTKDSMTDYGYTF. In nucleotides, the CDR3 is TGTGCCAGCACCAAGGACAGCATGACGGACTATGGCTACACCTTC.

This clone was observed once. The genes are TRBV29-1 and TRBJ1-4; 8 bases fit TRBD1. CDR3 length equals 14 residues. Trimming cost V 6 bases and J 5 bases; bases outside gene matches: 8. Germline CDR1 is SQVTM and CDR2 is ANQGSEA. This CDR3 reads CSVEPRDRNEKLFF. In DNA, the CDR3 is TGCAGCGTAGAGCCCCGGGACAGGAATGAAAAACTGTTTTTT.

V usage is TRBV6-1 and J usage is TRBJ2-7; no clear D gene. The CDR3 has 14 amino acids. The germline CDR1 and CDR2 sequences are MNHNS and SASEGT. Trimming stripped 4 bases from V and 1 base from J, with 11 bases between. CDR3 sequence: CASSAVPGSYEQYF. The CDR3 bases are TGTGCCAGCAGTGCGGTACCGGGTTCCTACGAGCAGTACTTC.

CDR3 residues: CAWSGTTLNQPQHF. For the CDR3, the DNA is TGTGCCTGGAGCGGGACAACCCTTAATCAGCCCCAGCATTTT. The V call is TRBV30, the J call TRBJ1-5, with TRBD1 as a possible D gene (6 bases). The length of the CDR3 is 14 residues. Germline V gene data show CDR1 as GTSNPN and CDR2 as SVGIG (reference sequence). Trimming pared 3 bases from V and 4 bases from J, leaving 13 bases between.

The chain has TRBV12-5 and TRBJ2-2; tentative D call: TRBD1 (6 bases). The V gene lost 1 base and the J gene lost 5 bases, with 11 bases spanning the gap. There are 15 residues in the CDR3. CDR1 is LGHNT and CDR2 is FRNRAP in the germline V gene. CDR3 in amino acids: CASGLGLGQTGELFF. The CDR3 nucleotides are TGTGCTAGTGGTTTGGGCCTAGGACAGACCGGGGAGCTGTTTTTT.

This rearrangement joins TRBV13 to TRBJ2-1; 7 nucleotides line up with TRBD1. Germline values: CDR1 PRHDT, CDR2 FYEKMQ (reference sequence). This CDR3 has 16 residues. Trimming at V came to 5 bases and at J to 0 bases, leaving 7 bases not matched to a gene. CDR3 sequence reads: CASSPTGDSSYNEQFF. As DNA, the CDR3 is TGTGCCAGCAGCCCAACAGGGGATAGCTCCTACAATGAGCAGTTCTTC.

J is TRBJ2-1 and V is TRBV9; D gene uncertain. CDR1 and CDR2 from the germline V gene are SGDLS and YYNGEE. This CDR3 spans 15 amino acids. V was cut by 4 bases and J by 6 bases, with 17 bases left in between. The CDR3: CASSLTPGSGNEQFF. In nucleotides, the CDR3 is TGTGCCAGCAGCCTCACCCCGGGCTCCGGCAATGAGCAGTTCTTC.

The gene calls are TRBV4-3 and TRBJ2-5, with 8 bases identical to TRBD1. Germline V gene lookup returns CDR1 LGHNA and CDR2 YSLEER. This CDR3 is built from 15 residues. Unmatched junction bases numbered 8, after V lost 3 bases and J lost 5 bases. CDR3 sequence reads: CASSQEGTGHETQYF. DNA of the CDR3: TGCGCCAGCAGCCAGGAAGGGACAGGACATGAGACCCAGTACTTC.

J is TRBJ2-3 and V is TRBV5-1; D not certain. CDR3 size: 13 residues. With 2 bases removed from V and 4 bases from J, the gap between germline ends came to 8 bases. Germline-derived CDR1 and CDR2 are SGHRS and YFSETQ. The CDR3 sequence: CASSLTWADTQYF. The CDR3 DNA is TGCGCCAGCAGCTTAACCTGGGCAGATACGCAGTATTTT.

This chain links TRBV7-8 with TRBJ1-5, with D maybe TRBD1 (5 bases). The CDR3 runs to 13 residues. Germline CDR1 reads SGHVS; CDR2 reads FQNEAQ. Deletions cut 5 bases from V and 5 bases from J, with 10 bases between. The CDR3 loop is CASSQWGDQPQHF. The DNA for the CDR3 is TGTGCCAGCAGCCAATGGGGGGATCAGCCCCAGCATTTT.

This clone was seen just once. V and J are TRBV5-1 and TRBJ2-3; D may be TRBD2 (6 bases). The CDR3 loop spans 15 amino acids. With 2 bases removed from V and 1 base from J, the gap between germline ends came to 11 bases. Germline CDR1 is SGHRS and CDR2 is YFSETQ. CDR3 nucleotides: TGCGCCAGCAGCTTCCGCGGCGGGGGCACAGATACGCAGTATTTT. Translating it yields CASSFRGGGTDTQYF.

This clone was seen a single time. The chain combines TRBV12-5 with TRBJ1-3; the D is unclear. The CDR3 runs to 12 residues. CDR1 and CDR2 (germline): LGHNT, FRNRAP. The ends were cut back, 1 base at V and 8 bases at J, with 6 bases in the middle. CDR3 DNA: TGTGCTAGTGGTTTGGGGTTAGACACCATATATTTT. Translation gives CASGLGLDTIYF.

V gene TRBV7-2 combines with J gene TRBJ2-7; 7 nucleotides match TRBD1. CDR1 is SGHTA and CDR2 is FQGNSA in the germline V gene. The J segment lost 6 bases and the V segment lost 3 bases, leaving 8 bases of the junction unmatched. The CDR3 has 14 residues. For the CDR3, the DNA is TGTGCCAGCAGCTTGACAGGGTTTCGGGCCGAGCAGTACTTC. It encodes CASSLTGFRAEQYF.

This clone appeared a few times. V and J are TRBV9 and TRBJ2-5; 10 nucleotides match TRBD2. CDR1 is SGDLS, CDR2 YYNGEE, per germline. The CDR3 is 15 amino acids. V lost 4 bases, J lost 7 bases, and 10 bases stayed unmatched. CDR3 protein: CASSLSGTSEGTQYF. The CDR3 DNA reads as TGTGCCAGCAGCTTGTCGGGGACTAGCGAGGGGACCCAGTACTTC.

V gene TRBV2 combines with J gene TRBJ2-2; D is possibly TRBD2 (6 bases). The CDR3 consists of 16 residues. Per germline, CDR1 SNHLY and CDR2 FYNNEI. The V gene lost 4 bases and the J gene lost 5 bases, with 17 bases spanning the gap. The CDR3 reads CASSGDSPGGTGELFF. The CDR3 DNA follows: TGTGCCAGCAGTGGTGACAGCCCCGGAGGGACCGGGGAGCTGTTTTTT.